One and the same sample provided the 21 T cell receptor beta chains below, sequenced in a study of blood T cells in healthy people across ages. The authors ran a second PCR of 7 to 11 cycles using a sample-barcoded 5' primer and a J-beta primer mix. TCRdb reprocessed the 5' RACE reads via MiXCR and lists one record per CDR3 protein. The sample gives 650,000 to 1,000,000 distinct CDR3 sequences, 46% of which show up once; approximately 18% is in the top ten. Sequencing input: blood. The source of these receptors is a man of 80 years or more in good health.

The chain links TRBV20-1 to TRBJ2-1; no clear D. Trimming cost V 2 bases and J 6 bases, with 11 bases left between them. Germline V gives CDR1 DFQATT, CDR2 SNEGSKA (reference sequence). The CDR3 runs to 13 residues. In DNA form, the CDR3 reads TGCAGTGCTAGAACTCTCCTTGGCAATGAGCAGTTCTTC. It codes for CSARTLLGNEQFF.

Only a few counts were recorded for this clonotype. For the CDR3, the DNA is TGTGCCAGCAGTGACCGGTTTGACATTCAGTACTTC. It codes for CASSDRFDIQYF. V and J are TRBV6-1 and TRBJ2-4; no reliable D call. Germline assignment: CDR1 MNHNS and CDR2 SASEGT. The CDR3 length is 12 residues. V lost 3 bases to trimming and J lost 8 bases, with 8 bases between them.

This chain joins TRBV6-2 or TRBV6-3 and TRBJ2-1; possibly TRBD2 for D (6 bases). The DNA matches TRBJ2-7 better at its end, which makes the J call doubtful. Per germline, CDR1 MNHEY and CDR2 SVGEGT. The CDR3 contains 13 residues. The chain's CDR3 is CASSNLLAGEQYF. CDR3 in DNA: TGTGCCAGCAGTAACCTCCTGGCGGGAGAGCAGTACTTC.

The CDR3 DNA reads TGCAGTGCTAGATCCGGACTGGGAGTCTACGAGCAGTACTTC. Protein sequence: CSARSGLGVYEQYF. This rearrangement joins TRBV20-1 to TRBJ2-7, with D perhaps TRBD2 (5 bases). V dropped 2 bases and J dropped 3 bases, with 14 bases sitting between them. The V gene's germline CDR1 is DFQATT and CDR2 SNEGSKA (reference sequence). CDR3 length equals 14 residues.

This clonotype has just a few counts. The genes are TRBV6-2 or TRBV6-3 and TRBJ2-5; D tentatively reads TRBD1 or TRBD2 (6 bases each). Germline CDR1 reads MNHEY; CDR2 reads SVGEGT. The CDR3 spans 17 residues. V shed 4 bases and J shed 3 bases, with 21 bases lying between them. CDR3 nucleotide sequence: TGTGCCAGCAGTTTCTGGCGGGACAATCTGAACGAAGAGACCCAGTACTTC. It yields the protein CASSFWRDNLNEETQYF.

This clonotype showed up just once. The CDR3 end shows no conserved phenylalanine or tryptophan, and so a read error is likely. CDR3 sequence reads: CASSLRLAGYNEQFL. DNA for the CDR3: TGTGCCAGCAGCTTAAGGCTAGCGGGTTACAATGAGCAGTTCCTC. This chain uses TRBV7-3 with TRBJ2-1; TRBD2 aligns across 8 bases. Losses at the gene ends were 1 base for V and 4 bases for J; bases not matched to a gene: 3. CDR3 length equals 15 residues. The germline V gene encodes CDR1 SGHTA and CDR2 FQGTGA.

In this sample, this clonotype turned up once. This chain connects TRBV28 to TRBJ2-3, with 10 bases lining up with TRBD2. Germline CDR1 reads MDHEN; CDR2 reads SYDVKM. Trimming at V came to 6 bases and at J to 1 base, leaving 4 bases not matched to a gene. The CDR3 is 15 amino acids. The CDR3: CASRVLAGGTDTQYF. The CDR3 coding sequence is TGTGCCAGCAGGGTGCTAGCGGGAGGCACAGATACGCAGTATTTT.

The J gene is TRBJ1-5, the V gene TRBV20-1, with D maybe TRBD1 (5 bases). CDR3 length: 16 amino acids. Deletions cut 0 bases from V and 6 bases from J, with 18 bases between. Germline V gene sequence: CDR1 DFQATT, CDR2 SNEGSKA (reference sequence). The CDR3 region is CSARDPIGGVGQPQHF. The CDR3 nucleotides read TGCAGTGCTAGAGATCCCATCGGGGGAGTTGGTCAGCCCCAGCATTTT.

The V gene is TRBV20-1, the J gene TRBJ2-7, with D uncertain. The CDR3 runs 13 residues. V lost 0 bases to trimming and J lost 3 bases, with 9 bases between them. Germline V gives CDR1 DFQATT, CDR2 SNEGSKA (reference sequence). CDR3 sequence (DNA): TGCAGTGCTAGAGATCTTCCCGGCTACGAGCAGTACTTC. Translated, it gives CSARDLPGYEQYF.

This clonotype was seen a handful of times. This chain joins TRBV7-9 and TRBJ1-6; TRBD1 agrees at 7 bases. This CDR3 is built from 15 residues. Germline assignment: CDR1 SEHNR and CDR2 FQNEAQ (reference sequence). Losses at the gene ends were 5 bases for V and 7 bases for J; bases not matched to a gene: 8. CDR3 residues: CASSPTTGVNSPLHF. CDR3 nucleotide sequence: TGTGCCAGCAGCCCTACAACAGGGGTCAATTCACCCCTCCACTTT.

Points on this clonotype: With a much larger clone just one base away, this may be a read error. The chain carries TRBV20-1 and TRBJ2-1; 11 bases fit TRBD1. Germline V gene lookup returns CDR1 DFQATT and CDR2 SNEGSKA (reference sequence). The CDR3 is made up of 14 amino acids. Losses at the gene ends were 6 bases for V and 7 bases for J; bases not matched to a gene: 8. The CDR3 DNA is TGCAGTGCCACTGCCGGACAGGGGGCGAATGAGCAGTTCTTC. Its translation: CSATAGQGANEQFF.

CDR3 coding DNA: TGTGCCAGCAGCAATCTCAGCGGGAGGCCCGACGAGCAGTACTTC. It translates to CASSNLSGRPDEQYF. The chain recombines TRBV7-2 with TRBJ2-7, with 9 bases lining up with TRBD2. The V gene end was trimmed by 5 bases and the J gene end by 5 bases; junction bases not matched to a gene: 10. The CDR3 covers 15 residues. Germline V CDR1 and CDR2: SGHTA, FQGNSA.

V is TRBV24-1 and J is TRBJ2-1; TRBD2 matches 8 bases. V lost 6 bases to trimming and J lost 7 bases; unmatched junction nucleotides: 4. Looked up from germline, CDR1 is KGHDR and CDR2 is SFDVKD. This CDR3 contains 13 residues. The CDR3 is CATSSGGRNEQFF. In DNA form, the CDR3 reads TGTGCCACCAGTTCCGGCGGGAGGAATGAGCAGTTCTTC.

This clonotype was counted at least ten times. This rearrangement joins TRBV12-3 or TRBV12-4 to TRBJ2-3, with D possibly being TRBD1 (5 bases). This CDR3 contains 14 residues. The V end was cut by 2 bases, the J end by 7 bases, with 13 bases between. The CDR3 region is CASSLTQGVNTQYF. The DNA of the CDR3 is TGTGCCAGCAGTTTAACGCAGGGTGTAAATACGCAGTATTTT.

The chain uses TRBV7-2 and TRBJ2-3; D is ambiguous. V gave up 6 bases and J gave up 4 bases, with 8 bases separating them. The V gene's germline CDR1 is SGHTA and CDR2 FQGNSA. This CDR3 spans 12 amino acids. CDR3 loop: CASRNYADTQYF. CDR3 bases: TGTGCCAGCAGAAATTACGCAGATACGCAGTATTTT.

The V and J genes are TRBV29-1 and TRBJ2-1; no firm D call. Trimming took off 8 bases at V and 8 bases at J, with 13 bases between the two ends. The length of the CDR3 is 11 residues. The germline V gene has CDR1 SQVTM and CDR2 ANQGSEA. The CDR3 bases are TGCAGCAGTAGACCAGCCGATGAGCAGTTCTTC. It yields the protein CSSRPADEQFF.

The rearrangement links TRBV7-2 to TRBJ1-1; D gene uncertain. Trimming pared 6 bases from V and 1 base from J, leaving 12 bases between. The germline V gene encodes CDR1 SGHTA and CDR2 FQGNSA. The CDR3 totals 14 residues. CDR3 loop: CASRSKTPNTEAFF. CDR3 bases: TGTGCCAGCAGATCAAAGACACCGAACACTGAAGCTTTCTTT.

In DNA, the CDR3 is TGCAGCGTAACTAGCGGGCTGGGCGAGCAGTACTTC. This sequence encodes CSVTSGLGEQYF. J is TRBJ2-7 and V is TRBV20-1; 9 bases align to TRBD2. The CDR3 has 12 residues. Germline V gene lookup returns CDR1 DFQATT and CDR2 SNEGSKA (reference sequence).

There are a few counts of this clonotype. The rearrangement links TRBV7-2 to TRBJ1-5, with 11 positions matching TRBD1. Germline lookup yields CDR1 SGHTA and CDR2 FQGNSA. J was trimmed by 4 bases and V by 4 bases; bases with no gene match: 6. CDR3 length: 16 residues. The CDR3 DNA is TGTGCCAGCAGCTCCGGGACAGGGGGTCGAAATCAGCCCCAGCATTTT. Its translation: CASSSGTGGRNQPQHF.

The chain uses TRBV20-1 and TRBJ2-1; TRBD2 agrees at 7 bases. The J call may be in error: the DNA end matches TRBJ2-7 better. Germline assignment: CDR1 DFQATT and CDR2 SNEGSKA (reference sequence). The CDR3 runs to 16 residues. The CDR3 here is CSALLPAGRSYNEQYF. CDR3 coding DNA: TGCAGTGCCCTGCTCCCAGCGGGGAGATCCTACAATGAGCAGTACTTC.

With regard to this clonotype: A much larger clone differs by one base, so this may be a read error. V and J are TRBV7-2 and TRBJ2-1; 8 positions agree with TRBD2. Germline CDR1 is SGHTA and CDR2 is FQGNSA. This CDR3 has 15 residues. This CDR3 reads CASSRPGGPGYERFF. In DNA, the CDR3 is TGTGCCAGCAGCCGGCCGGGAGGGCCTGGTTATGAGCGGTTCTTC.